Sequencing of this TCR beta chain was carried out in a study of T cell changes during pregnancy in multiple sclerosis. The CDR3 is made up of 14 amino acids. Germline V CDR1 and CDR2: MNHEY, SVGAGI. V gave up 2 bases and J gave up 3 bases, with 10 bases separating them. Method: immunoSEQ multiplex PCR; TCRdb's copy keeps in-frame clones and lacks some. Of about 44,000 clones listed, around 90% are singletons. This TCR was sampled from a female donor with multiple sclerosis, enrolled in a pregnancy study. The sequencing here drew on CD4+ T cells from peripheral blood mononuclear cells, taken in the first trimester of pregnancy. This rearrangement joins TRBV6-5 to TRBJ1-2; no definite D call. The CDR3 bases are TGTGCCAGCAGTTACCGGGGAGTCGACTATGGCTACACCTTC. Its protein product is CASSYRGVDYGYTF.